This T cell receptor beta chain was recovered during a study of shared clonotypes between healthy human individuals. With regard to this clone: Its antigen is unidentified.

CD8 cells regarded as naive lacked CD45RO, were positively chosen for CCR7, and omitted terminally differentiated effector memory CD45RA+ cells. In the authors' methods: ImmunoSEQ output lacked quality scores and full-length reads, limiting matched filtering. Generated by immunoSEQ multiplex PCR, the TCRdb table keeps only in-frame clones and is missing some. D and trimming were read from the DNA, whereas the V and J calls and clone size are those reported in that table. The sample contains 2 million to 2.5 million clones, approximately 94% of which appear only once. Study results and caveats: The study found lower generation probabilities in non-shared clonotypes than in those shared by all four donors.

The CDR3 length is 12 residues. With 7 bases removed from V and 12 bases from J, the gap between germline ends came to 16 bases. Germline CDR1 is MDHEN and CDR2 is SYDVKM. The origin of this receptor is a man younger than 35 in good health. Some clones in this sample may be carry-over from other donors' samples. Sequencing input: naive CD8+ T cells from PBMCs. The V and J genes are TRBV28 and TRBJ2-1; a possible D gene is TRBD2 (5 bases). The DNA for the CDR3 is TGTGCCAGCAAGAGCTCGGGGTGGGGGCAGTTCTTC. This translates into CASKSSGWGQFF.